One sample yielded the 10 T cell receptor beta chains listed below, sequenced in a study of human T cells and chemical hapten exposure. Time point denoted: patch test 1, 2 weeks after DPC sensitization. The treatment was: therapeutic diphenylcyclopropenone sensitization with weekly scalp DPC. MiXCR was run by TCRdb on the RACE reads, yielding one entry per CDR3 protein. This table has 65,000 to 95,000 distinct CDR3 sequences, roughly 10% appearing once. The sequences come from whole blood, collected in connection with sensitization to the hapten diphenylcyclopropenone (DPC). These receptors were taken from a woman in her sixties or seventies with alopecia areata. Some clones in this sample may be carry-over from other donors' samples.

This clonotype was seen more than once but under ten times. The V gene is TRBV10-1, the J gene TRBJ2-1, with D possibly matching TRBD2 (5 bases). Deletions cut 0 bases from V and 6 bases from J, with 18 bases between. The CDR3 length is 17 residues. Germline V CDR1 and CDR2: WNHNN, SYGVQD (reference sequence). The CDR3: CASSESTHSGTSNEQFF. CDR3 bases: TGCGCCAGCAGTGAGTCGACTCATTCGGGAACGAGCAATGAGCAGTTCTTC.

A remark on this clonotype: This may be a read error: a much more frequent sequence differs by one nucleotide. The chain has TRBV2 and TRBJ1-5; tentative D call: TRBD1 (6 bases). The CDR3 totals 12 residues. CDR1 SNHLY and CDR2 FYNNEI come from the germline V gene. Deletions cut 6 bases from V and 4 bases from J, with 7 bases between. The DNA of the CDR3 is TGTGCCAGCAGCGGACAGAATCAGCCCCAGCATTTT. Its protein is CASSGQNQPQHF.

A few counts support this clonotype. The chain combines TRBV7-9 with TRBJ2-3, with 8 bases aligning to TRBD2. V lost 7 bases, J lost 6 bases, and 9 bases stayed unmatched. The length of the CDR3 is 14 residues. Germline values: CDR1 SEHNR, CDR2 FQNEAQ (reference sequence). CDR3 nucleotides: TGTGCCAGCACCCAAGCGGGGGCGGGGGATACGCAGTATTTT. This codes for CASTQAGAGDTQYF. The variable domain in full, completed from reference TRBV7-9 and TRBJ2-3, reads DTGVSQNPRHKITKRGQNVTFRCDPISEHNRLYWYRQTLGQGPEFLTYFQNEAQLEKSRLLSDRFSAERPKGSFSTLEIQRTEQGDSAMYLCASTQAGAGDTQYFGPGTRLTVL.

The V and J genes are TRBV20-1 and TRBJ2-1, with no clear D. Germline CDR1 is DFQATT and CDR2 is SNEGSKA (reference sequence). The CDR3 length is 15 residues. Trimming pared 1 base from V and 5 bases from J, leaving 15 bases between. The CDR3 sequence is CSARVPARVDNEQFF. In DNA, the CDR3 is TGCAGTGCTAGAGTGCCGGCCCGAGTGGACAATGAGCAGTTCTTC.

This clonotype was picked up a small number of times. The V and J genes are TRBV3-1 and TRBJ1-6; D not resolved. Germline lookup yields CDR1 LGHDT and CDR2 YNNKEL (reference sequence). The CDR3 has 12 amino acids. The V and J ends lost 2 bases and 4 bases respectively, with 0 bases between them. The CDR3, as DNA: TGTGCCAGCAGCCAATATAATTCACCCCTCCACTTT. Translating gives CASSQYNSPLHF.

This clonotype has only a few counts. V usage is TRBV12-3 or TRBV12-4 and J usage is TRBJ2-1; the D gene is possibly TRBD2 (9 bases). V was pared by 6 bases and J by 10 bases, with 16 bases between. The CDR3 has 13 residues. The CDR3 sequence: CASRNRGTSEQFF. The CDR3 bases are TGTGCCAGCAGGAACAGGGGGACTAGCGAGCAGTTCTTC.

This clonotype was seen more than once but under ten times. V is TRBV6-1 and J is TRBJ2-1; 9 bases match TRBD2. The V segment lost 2 bases and the J segment 1 base; nucleotides outside the gene matches: 6. Germline lookup yields CDR1 MNHNS and CDR2 SASEGT. This CDR3 contains 17 residues. CDR3 in amino acids: CASSERPSGVSYNEQFF. CDR3 DNA sequence: TGTGCCAGCAGTGAACGGCCTAGCGGGGTATCCTACAATGAGCAGTTCTTC.

Only a few counts were recorded for this clonotype. The V and J genes are TRBV6-5 and TRBJ2-3, with 10 bases lining up with TRBD2. The J segment lost 2 bases and the V segment lost 6 bases, leaving 5 bases of the junction unmatched. The CDR3 spans 15 residues. The V gene's germline CDR1 is MNHEY and CDR2 SVGAGI. CDR3 sequence reads: CASSSGGADTDTQYF. The CDR3 bases are TGTGCCAGCAGCAGCGGGGGGGCTGACACAGATACGCAGTATTTT.

Only one count was recorded for this clonotype. The rearrangement uses TRBV3-1 and TRBJ2-7; possible D gene TRBD1, 5 bases. The germline gives CDR1 LGHDT, CDR2 YNNKEL (reference sequence). The CDR3 has 14 residues. The V end lost 1 base, the J end lost 5 bases, and 12 bases lay between the germline ends. DNA of the CDR3: TGTGCCAGCAGCCAAGGGGCAGGGCGGAACGAGCAGTACTTC. Its translation: CASSQGAGRNEQYF.

The V gene is TRBV18, the J gene TRBJ1-5; weak D call: TRBD1 (5 bases). The CDR3 is 14 amino acids. The ends were cut back, 3 bases at V and 3 bases at J, with 9 bases in the middle. Per the germline V gene, CDR1 is KGHSH and CDR2 is LQKENI. The CDR3 is CASSPSGTNQPQHF. CDR3 in DNA: TGTGCCAGCTCACCGTCAGGGACCAATCAGCCCCAGCATTTT.